This T cell receptor beta chain is drawn from a study of cytomegalovirus exposure and HLA in healthy donors. Vbeta (60) and Jbeta (13) primers were used in the PCR. Profiled with immunoSEQ multiplex PCR; TCRdb holds only in-frame clones, not every one. Found here are under 130,000 clones, around two thirds of them singletons; the top ten hold roughly 3.4%. V was shortened by 4 bases and J by 0 bases, with 10 bases between the two germline ends. Per germline, CDR1 SQVTM and CDR2 ANQGSEA. The CDR3 runs to 13 residues. This clonotype originated in a woman in her forties or fifties in good health and CMV-seronegative. Sequenced: PBMCs. J is TRBJ2-7 and V is TRBV29-1; no clear D. As DNA, the CDR3 is TGCAGCGTTGCCACGCCCAGCTCCTACGAGCAGTACTTC. Translation: CSVATPSSYEQYF.